Listed below are T cell receptor beta chains from one sample, sequenced in a study of shared clonotypes between healthy human individuals. TCRdb's copy holds only in-frame clones and misses some; the assay was immunoSEQ multiplex PCR. The sample carries about 500,000 clones, roughly three quarters recorded once. Sequenced sample: PBMCs. These receptors were taken from a woman in her 40s in good health. Some clones in this sample may be carry-over from other donors' samples. CDR3s include the opening cysteine and the closing phenylalanine or tryptophan. D genes are given only for firm matches. Expanded clones are given a class, and other clones once, few, many or no size at all.

d_call: TRBD2; v_call: TRBV27; j_call: TRBJ2-1; clone_size: once; cdr3_aa: CASTRTSGIGNEQFF; cdr3_nt: TGTGCCAGCACCCGGACTAGCGGGATTGGTAATGAGCAGTTCTTC
d_call: TRBD2; v_call: TRBV7-2; j_call: TRBJ2-5; clone_size: .; cdr3_aa: CASSFERGQETQYF; cdr3_nt: TGTGCCAGCAGCTTCGAGCGGGGCCAAGAGACCCAGTACTTC
d_call: TRBD2; v_call: TRBV7-2; j_call: TRBJ2-5; clone_size: many; cdr3_aa: CASSLRGWREGYQETQYF; cdr3_nt: TGTGCCAGCAGCTTAAGGGGCTGGCGGGAGGGCTACCAAGAGACCCAGTACTTC
d_call: .; v_call: TRBV29-1; j_call: TRBJ2-7; clone_size: .; cdr3_aa: CSVPDREGGQYF; cdr3_nt: TGCAGCGTCCCTGACAGGGAGGGTGGGCAGTACTTC
d_call: TRBD1; v_call: TRBV11-2; j_call: TRBJ2-7; clone_size: many; cdr3_aa: CASSRGQGMPYEQYF; cdr3_nt: TGTGCCAGCAGCCGCGGACAGGGGATGCCCTACGAGCAGTACTTC
d_call: TRBD2; v_call: TRBV7-2; j_call: TRBJ2-1; clone_size: .; cdr3_aa: CASSLTYSGAEQFF; cdr3_nt: TGTGCCAGCAGCTTAACCTATAGCGGGGCTGAGCAGTTCTTC
d_call: .; v_call: TRBV30; j_call: TRBJ1-4; clone_size: once; cdr3_aa: CAWSVQENEKLFF; cdr3_nt: TGTGCCTGGAGTGTCCAGGAGAATGAAAAACTGTTTTTT
d_call: TRBD1; v_call: TRBV7-8; j_call: TRBJ1-1; clone_size: .; cdr3_aa: CASSLGTGGVWTEAFF; cdr3_nt: TGTGCCAGCAGCTTAGGGACAGGGGGCGTCTGGACTGAAGCTTTCTTT
d_call: TRBD1; v_call: TRBV4-1; j_call: TRBJ2-7; clone_size: few; cdr3_aa: CASSQNRGPGYEQYF; cdr3_nt: TGCGCCAGCAGCCAAAACAGGGGCCCCGGCTACGAGCAGTACTTC
d_call: .; v_call: TRBV5-1; j_call: TRBJ1-1; clone_size: .; cdr3_aa: CASSLVGSGGRGTEAFF; cdr3_nt: TGCGCCAGCAGCTTGGTTGGTTCGGGGGGCAGGGGCACTGAAGCTTTCTTT
d_call: .; v_call: TRBV4-1; j_call: TRBJ1-3; clone_size: .; cdr3_aa: CASSRLGTGNTIYF; cdr3_nt: TGCGCCAGCAGCCGCCTAGGTACTGGAAACACCATATATTTT
d_call: TRBD2; v_call: TRBV30; j_call: TRBJ2-1; clone_size: .; cdr3_aa: CASETTSGSGYNEQFF; cdr3_nt: TGTGCCTCGGAGACCACTAGCGGGAGTGGTTACAATGAGCAGTTCTTC
d_call: .; v_call: TRBV28; j_call: TRBJ2-6; clone_size: .; cdr3_aa: CASRKTGANVLTF; cdr3_nt: TGTGCCAGCAGAAAAACCGGGGCCAACGTCCTGACTTTC
d_call: .; v_call: TRBV28; j_call: TRBJ1-2; clone_size: once; cdr3_aa: CASGDPRVPINYGYTF; cdr3_nt: TGTGCCAGCGGAGACCCCAGGGTTCCCATCAACTATGGCTACACCTTC
d_call: .; v_call: TRBV2; j_call: TRBJ2-1; clone_size: .; cdr3_aa: CASSEQIGRQFF; cdr3_nt: TGTGCCAGCAGTGAGCAGATTGGACGGCAGTTCTTC
d_call: .; v_call: TRBV5-8; j_call: TRBJ2-2; clone_size: .; cdr3_aa: CASSLARFRTVMNTGELFF; cdr3_nt: TGTGCCAGCAGCTTGGCCAGGTTCCGGACAGTAATGAACACCGGGGAGCTGTTTTTT
d_call: TRBD1; v_call: TRBV6-5; j_call: TRBJ2-3; clone_size: many; cdr3_aa: CASSYSGQGDAQYF; cdr3_nt: TGTGCCAGCAGTTACTCGGGACAGGGAGACGCGCAGTATTTT
d_call: TRBD2; v_call: TRBV5-1; j_call: TRBJ2-7; clone_size: .; cdr3_aa: CASSSAAGLIYEQYF; cdr3_nt: TGCGCCAGCAGCTCCGCAGCGGGGCTGATCTACGAGCAGTACTTC
d_call: TRBD2; v_call: TRBV11-2; j_call: TRBJ2-1; clone_size: .; cdr3_aa: CASNPWTSGNNEQFF; cdr3_nt: TGTGCCAGCAACCCATGGACTAGCGGGAACAATGAGCAGTTCTTC
d_call: .; v_call: TRBV29-1; j_call: TRBJ1-2; clone_size: .; cdr3_aa: CSVGQDLYGYTF; cdr3_nt: TGCAGCGTTGGACAGGACCTCTATGGCTACACCTTC
d_call: .; v_call: TRBV30; j_call: TRBJ2-1; clone_size: .; cdr3_aa: CAWDTGSYNEQFF; cdr3_nt: TGTGCCTGGGATACCGGGTCTTACAATGAGCAGTTCTTC
d_call: TRBD1; v_call: TRBV18; j_call: TRBJ1-4; clone_size: .; cdr3_aa: CASSRDRGREKLFF; cdr3_nt: TGTGCCAGCTCGCGCGACAGGGGGCGTGAAAAACTGTTTTTT
d_call: TRBD1; v_call: TRBV6-5; j_call: TRBJ1-4; clone_size: .; cdr3_aa: CASSPNRGRNEKLFF; cdr3_nt: TGTGCCAGCAGCCCAAACAGGGGGCGTAATGAAAAACTGTTTTTT
d_call: TRBD2; v_call: TRBV7-2; j_call: TRBJ2-1; clone_size: few; cdr3_aa: CASSPDRGSRDEQFF; cdr3_nt: TGTGCCAGCAGCCCAGATCGCGGGAGTAGAGATGAGCAGTTCTTC
d_call: .; v_call: TRBV30; j_call: TRBJ2-7; clone_size: .; cdr3_aa: CAWGTPAVSYEQYF; cdr3_nt: TGTGCCTGGGGCACCCCTGCCGTCTCCTACGAGCAGTACTTC
d_call: .; v_call: TRBV6-5; j_call: TRBJ2-7; clone_size: .; cdr3_aa: CASSSAMEEQYF; cdr3_nt: TGTGCCAGCAGTTCCGCCATGGAGGAGCAGTACTTC
d_call: TRBD2; v_call: TRBV7-2; j_call: TRBJ2-1; clone_size: many; cdr3_aa: CASSLRSGTSGRLEQFF; cdr3_nt: TGTGCCAGCAGCTTGAGGTCGGGGACTAGCGGGAGACTTGAGCAGTTCTTC
d_call: TRBD2; v_call: TRBV27; j_call: TRBJ2-1; clone_size: many; cdr3_aa: CASRVGGSSGASAGQFF; cdr3_nt: TGTGCCAGCAGGGTGGGTGGGTCTAGCGGAGCCAGTGCTGGGCAGTTCTTC
d_call: .; v_call: TRBV30; j_call: TRBJ2-2; clone_size: .; cdr3_aa: CAWSWVGELFF; cdr3_nt: TGTGCCTGGAGTTGGGTCGGGGAGCTGTTTTTT